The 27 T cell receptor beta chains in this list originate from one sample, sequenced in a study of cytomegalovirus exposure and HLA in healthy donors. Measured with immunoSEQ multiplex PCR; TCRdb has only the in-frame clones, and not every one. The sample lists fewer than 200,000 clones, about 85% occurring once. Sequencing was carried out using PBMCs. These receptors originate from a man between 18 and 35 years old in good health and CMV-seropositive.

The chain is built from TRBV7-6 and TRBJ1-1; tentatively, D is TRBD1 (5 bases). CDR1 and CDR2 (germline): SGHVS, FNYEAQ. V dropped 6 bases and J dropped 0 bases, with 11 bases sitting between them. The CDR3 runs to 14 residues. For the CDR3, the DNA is TGTGCCAGCAGTAGCCAGGGATTGAACACTGAAGCTTTCTTT. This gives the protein CASSSQGLNTEAFF. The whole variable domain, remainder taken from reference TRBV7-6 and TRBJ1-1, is GAGVSQSPRYKVTKRGQDVALRCDPISGHVSLYWYRQALGQGPEFLTYFNYEAQQDKSGLPNDRFSAERPEGSISTLTIQRTEQRDSAMYRCASSSQGLNTEAFFGQGTRLTVV.

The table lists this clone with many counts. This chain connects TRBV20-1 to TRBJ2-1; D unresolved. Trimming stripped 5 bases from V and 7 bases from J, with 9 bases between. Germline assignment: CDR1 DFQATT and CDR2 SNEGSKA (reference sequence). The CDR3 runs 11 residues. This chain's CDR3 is CSALFLNEQFF. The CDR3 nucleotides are TGCAGTGCTCTATTTCTGAATGAGCAGTTCTTC.

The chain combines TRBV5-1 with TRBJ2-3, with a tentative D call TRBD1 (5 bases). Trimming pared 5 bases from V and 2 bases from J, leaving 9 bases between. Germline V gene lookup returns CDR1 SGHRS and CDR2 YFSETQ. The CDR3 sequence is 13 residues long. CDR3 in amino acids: CASRQESTDTQYF. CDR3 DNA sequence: TGCGCCAGCAGACAGGAATCCACAGATACGCAGTATTTT.

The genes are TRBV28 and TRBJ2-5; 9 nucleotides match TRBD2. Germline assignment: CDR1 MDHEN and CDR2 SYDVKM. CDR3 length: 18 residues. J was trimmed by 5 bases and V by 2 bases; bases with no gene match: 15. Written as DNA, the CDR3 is TGTGCCAGCAGTTTAACCCCGCGGAGTAGCGGGAGTGGGGAGACCCAGTACTTC. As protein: CASSLTPRSSGSGETQYF.

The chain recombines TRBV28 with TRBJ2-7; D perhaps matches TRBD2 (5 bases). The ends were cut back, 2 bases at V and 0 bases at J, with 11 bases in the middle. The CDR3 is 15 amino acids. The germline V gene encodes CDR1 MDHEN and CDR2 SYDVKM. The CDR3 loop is CASSLAGGSSYEQYF. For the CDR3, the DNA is TGTGCCAGCAGTTTAGCGGGCGGTAGCTCCTACGAGCAGTACTTC.

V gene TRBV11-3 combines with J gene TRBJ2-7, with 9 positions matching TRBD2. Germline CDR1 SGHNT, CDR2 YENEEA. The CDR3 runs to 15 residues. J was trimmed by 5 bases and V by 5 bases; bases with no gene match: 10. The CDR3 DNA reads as TGTGCCAGCAGCGTAACGCAGGGACTAGCCCACGAGCAGTACTTC. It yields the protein CASSVTQGLAHEQYF.

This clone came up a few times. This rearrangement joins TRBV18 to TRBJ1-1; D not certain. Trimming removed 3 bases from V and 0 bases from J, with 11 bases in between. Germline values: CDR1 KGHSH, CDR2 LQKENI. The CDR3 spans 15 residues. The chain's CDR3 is CASSPLSMLNTEAFF. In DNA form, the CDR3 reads TGTGCCAGCTCACCGCTATCAATGCTGAACACTGAAGCTTTCTTT.

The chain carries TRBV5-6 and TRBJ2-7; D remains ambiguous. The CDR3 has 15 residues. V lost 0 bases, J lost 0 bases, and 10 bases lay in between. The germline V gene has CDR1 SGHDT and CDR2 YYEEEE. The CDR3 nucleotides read TGTGCCAGCAGCTTGGCTCCATCCAGCTCCTACGAGCAGTACTTC. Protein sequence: CASSLAPSSSYEQYF.

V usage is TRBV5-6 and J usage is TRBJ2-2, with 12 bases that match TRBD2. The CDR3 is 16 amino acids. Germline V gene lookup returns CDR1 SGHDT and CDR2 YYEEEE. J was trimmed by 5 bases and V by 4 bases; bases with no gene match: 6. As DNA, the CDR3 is TGTGCCAGCAGCCGGTCTAGCGGGGGGGCAACCGGGGAGCTGTTTTTT. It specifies CASSRSSGGATGELFF.

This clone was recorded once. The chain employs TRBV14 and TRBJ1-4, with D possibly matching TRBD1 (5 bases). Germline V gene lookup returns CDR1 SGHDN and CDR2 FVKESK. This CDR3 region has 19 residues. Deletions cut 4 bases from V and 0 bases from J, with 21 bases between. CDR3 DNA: TGTGCCAGCAGCCGTATGGCGGGACTATCGAAGGCAACTAATGAAAAACTGTTTTTT. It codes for CASSRMAGLSKATNEKLFF. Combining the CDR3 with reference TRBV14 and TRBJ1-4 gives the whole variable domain EAGVTQFPSHSVIEKGQTVTLRCDPISGHDNLYWYRRVMGKEIKFLLHFVKESKQDESGMPNNRFLAERTGGTYSTLKVQPAELEDSGVYFCASSRMAGLSKATNEKLFFGSGTQLSVL.

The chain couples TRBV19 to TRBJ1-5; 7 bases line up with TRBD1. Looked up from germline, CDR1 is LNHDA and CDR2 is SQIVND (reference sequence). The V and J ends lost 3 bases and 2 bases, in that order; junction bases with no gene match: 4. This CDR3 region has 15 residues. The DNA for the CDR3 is TGTGCCAGTAGTATGCAGGGGGAAGGCAATCAGCCCCAGCATTTT. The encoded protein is CASSMQGEGNQPQHF.

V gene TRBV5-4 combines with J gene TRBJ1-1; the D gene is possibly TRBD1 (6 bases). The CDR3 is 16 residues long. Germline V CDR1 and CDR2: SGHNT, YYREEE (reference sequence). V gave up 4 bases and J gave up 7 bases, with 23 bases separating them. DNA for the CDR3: TGTGCCAGCAGCCCCTCAGAGGGGGGGCGCGGGGATGAAGCTTTCTTT. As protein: CASSPSEGGRGDEAFF.

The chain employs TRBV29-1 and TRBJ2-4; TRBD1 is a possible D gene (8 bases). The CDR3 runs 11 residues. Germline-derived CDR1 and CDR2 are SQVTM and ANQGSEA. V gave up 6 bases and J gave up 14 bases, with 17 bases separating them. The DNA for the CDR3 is TGCAGCGTGTTTGGACAGGGAGGGGAGTACTTC. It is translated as CSVFGQGGEYF. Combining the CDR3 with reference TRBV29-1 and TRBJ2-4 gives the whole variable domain SAVISQKPSRDICQRGTSLTIQCQVDSQVTMMFWYRQQPGQSLTLIATANQGSEATYESGFVIDKFPISRPNLTFSTLTVSNMSPEDSSIYLCSVFGQGGEYFGAGTRLSVL.

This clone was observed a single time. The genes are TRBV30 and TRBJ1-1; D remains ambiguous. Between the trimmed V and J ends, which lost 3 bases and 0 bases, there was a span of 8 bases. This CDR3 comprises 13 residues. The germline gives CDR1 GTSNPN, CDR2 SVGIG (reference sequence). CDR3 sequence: CAWSHSLNTEAFF. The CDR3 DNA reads TGTGCCTGGAGCCACAGCCTGAACACTGAAGCTTTCTTT.

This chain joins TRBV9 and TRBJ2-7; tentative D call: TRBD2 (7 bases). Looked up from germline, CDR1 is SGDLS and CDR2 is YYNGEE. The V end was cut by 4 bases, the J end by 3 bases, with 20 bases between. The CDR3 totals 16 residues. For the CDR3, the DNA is TGTGCCAGCAGCCCGGAGGGAGGGGGGCCCTTCTACGAGCAGTACTTC. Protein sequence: CASSPEGGGPFYEQYF.

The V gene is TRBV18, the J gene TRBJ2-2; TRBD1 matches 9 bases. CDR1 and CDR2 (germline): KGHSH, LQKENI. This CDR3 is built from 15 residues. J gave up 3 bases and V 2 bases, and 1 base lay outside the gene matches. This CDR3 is CASSPNRGHTGELFF. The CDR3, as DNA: TGTGCCAGCTCACCAAACAGGGGGCACACCGGGGAGCTGTTTTTT.

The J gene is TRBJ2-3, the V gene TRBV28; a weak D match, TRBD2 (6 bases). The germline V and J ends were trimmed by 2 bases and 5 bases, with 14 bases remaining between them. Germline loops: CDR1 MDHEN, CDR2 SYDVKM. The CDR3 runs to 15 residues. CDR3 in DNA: TGTGCCAGCAGTTTAGCCCGGAGGGGTCGAGATACGCAGTATTTT. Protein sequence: CASSLARRGRDTQYF. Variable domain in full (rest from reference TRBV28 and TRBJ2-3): DVKVTQSSRYLVKRTGEKVFLECVQDMDHENMFWYRQDPGLGLRLIYFSYDVKMKEKGDIPEGYSVSREKKERFSLILESASTNQTSMYLCASSLARRGRDTQYFGPGTRLTVL.

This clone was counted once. The CDR3: CASRPLFRGVTDTQYF. The CDR3 DNA is TGTGCCAGCAGACCACTTTTTCGGGGGGTTACAGATACGCAGTATTTT. The V and J genes are TRBV27 and TRBJ2-3, with 7 positions matching TRBD2. Germline V lookup: CDR1 MNHEY, CDR2 SMNVEV (reference sequence). V was clipped by 6 bases and J by 3 bases; unmatched bases: 12. The CDR3 runs 16 residues.

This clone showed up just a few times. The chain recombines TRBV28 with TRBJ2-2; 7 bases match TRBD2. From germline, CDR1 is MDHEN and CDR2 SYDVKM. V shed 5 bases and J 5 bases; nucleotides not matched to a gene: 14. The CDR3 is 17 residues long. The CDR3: CASSPPTLAAPTGELFF. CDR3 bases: TGTGCCAGCAGTCCGCCTACCCTAGCGGCCCCAACCGGGGAGCTGTTTTTT.

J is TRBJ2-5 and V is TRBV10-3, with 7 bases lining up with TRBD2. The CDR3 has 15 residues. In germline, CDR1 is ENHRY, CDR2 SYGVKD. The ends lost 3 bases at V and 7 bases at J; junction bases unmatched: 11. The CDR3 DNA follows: TGTGCCATCAGTGATGCCGGACAAGGGGAGGGGACCCAGTACTTC. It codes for CAISDAGQGEGTQYF.

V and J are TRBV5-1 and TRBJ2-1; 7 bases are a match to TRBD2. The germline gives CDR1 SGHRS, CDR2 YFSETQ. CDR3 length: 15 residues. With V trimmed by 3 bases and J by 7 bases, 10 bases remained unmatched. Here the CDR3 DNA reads TGCGCCAGCAGCTCCCAGCGGGGTGTGGGAAATGAGCAGTTCTTC. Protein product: CASSSQRGVGNEQFF.

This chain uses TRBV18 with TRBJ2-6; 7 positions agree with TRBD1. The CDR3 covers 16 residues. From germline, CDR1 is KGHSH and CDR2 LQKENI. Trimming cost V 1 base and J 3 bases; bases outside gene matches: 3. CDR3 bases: TGTGCCAGCTCACCACAGGGGGCGCATGGGGCCAACGTCCTGACTTTC. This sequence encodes CASSPQGAHGANVLTF. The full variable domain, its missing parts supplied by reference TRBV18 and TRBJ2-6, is NAGVMQNPRHLVRRRGQEARLRCSPMKGHSHVYWYRQLPEEGLKFMVYLQKENIIDESGMPKERFSAEFPKEGPSILRIQQVVRGDSAAYFCASSPQGAHGANVLTFGAGSRLTVL.

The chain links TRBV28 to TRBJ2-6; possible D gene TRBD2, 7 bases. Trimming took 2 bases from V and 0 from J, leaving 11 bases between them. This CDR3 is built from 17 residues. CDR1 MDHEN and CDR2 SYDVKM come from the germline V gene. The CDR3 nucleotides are TGTGCCAGCAGTTTAGGGGGGGCGAGCTCTGGGGCCAACGTCCTGACTTTC. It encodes CASSLGGASSGANVLTF.

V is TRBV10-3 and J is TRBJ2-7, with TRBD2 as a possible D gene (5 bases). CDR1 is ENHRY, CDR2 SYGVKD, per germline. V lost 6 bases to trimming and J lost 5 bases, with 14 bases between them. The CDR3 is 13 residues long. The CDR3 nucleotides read TGTGCCATCAGGATGTCTAGCTCTCACGAGCAGTACTTC. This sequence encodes CAIRMSSSHEQYF.

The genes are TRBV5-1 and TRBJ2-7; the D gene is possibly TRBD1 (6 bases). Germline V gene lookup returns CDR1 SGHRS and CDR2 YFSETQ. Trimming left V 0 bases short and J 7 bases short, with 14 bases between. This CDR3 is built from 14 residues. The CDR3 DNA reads TGCGCCAGCAGCTTGGACAGGGTAGGGGGAGAGCAGTACTTC. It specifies CASSLDRVGGEQYF.

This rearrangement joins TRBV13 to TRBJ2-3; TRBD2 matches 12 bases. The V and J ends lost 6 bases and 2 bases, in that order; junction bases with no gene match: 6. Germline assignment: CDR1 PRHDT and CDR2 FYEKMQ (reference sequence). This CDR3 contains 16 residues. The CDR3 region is CASSSGLAGSTDTQYF. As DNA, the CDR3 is TGTGCCAGCAGTTCCGGACTAGCGGGGTCCACAGATACGCAGTATTTT.

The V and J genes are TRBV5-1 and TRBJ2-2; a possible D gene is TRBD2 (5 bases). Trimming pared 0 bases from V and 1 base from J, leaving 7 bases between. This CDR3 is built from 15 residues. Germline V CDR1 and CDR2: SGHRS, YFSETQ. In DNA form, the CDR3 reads TGCGCCAGCAGCTTGGGAGGACTGAACACCGGGGAGCTGTTTTTT. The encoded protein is CASSLGGLNTGELFF.